The clone carrying this T cell receptor beta chain was observed a single time. These data originate in a study of CD8 T cells in Susac syndrome. V lost 3 bases and J lost 5, with 8 bases in between. The CDR3 consists of 12 residues. Per germline, CDR1 SGHDT and CDR2 YYEEEE. Random hexamers were used to reverse transcribe an amount of roughly 0.5 to 1 ug RNA. One entry per CDR3 protein, called by TCRdb with MiXCR from the immunoSEQ multiplex PCR reads. In the table there are some 200,000 distinct CDR3 sequences, more than 85% of which are singletons. This clonotype was obtained from a human donor with Susac syndrome. J is TRBJ1-1 and V is TRBV5-6, with D hard to call. The specimen sequenced was CD8+ T cells from PBMCs. The CDR3 nucleotides read TGTGCCAGCAGCTCCCCGGTTACTGAAGCTTTCTTT. Its protein product is CASSSPVTEAFF.